This paragraph reports one T cell receptor beta chain. In its sample, this clonotype was seen a few times. Its antigen specificity is not known. One base away there is no much larger clone; base qualities are not given. The library relied on 5' RACE. The reads were generated on an Illumina HiSeq 2500. A second PCR of 7 to 11 cycles was performed with a sample-barcoded 5' primer and a J-beta primer mix. A template-switch 5' adaptor carrying 12 random nucleotides introduced a unique molecular identifier onto each TCR beta cDNA molecule. Each sample yielded at least 2.5 million CDR3-containing paired-end reads. The Mint cDNA synthesis kit, primed by a TRBC-specific oligonucleotide, was used to synthesize first-strand cDNA from all RNA. All cDNA was treated with uracil-DNA glycosylase and then went through a first 18-cycle PCR with the universal primers M1SS and BC2_uni_R. For the original study's pipeline: Each sample was normalized by randomly selecting 1 million high-quality reads, each carrying a distinct molecular identifier. Instead of being binned into consensus sequences, reads with shared molecular identifiers were discarded. MiTCR, with a Q25 quality threshold and the strictest error-elimination algorithm, was used for CDR3 identification, clonotype clustering and error correction. A nonparametric unseen species model using Euler transformation provided a lower-bound estimate of total TCR beta diversity. Using fastp trimming at Q25 and MiXCR clonotype assembly, TCRdb reanalyzed the public sequencing data and kept in-frame beta chains. For every CDR3 protein sequence, its rows merge into one entry that carries the most common genes and DNA. Clone size and V and J calls follow TCRdb, not the original study. The sample yields hundreds of thousands of distinct CDR3 sequences; about half were counted once. The top ten clonotypes cover 15% to 20% of the sample.

Systemically healthy Caucasian individuals from Russia, around 38 in total and aged roughly 6 to 90 years, were included as donors. About 9.1 milliliters of peripheral blood were collected from each donor into EDTA-treated Vacutainer tubes. Ficoll-Paque density-gradient centrifugation was used to isolate PBMCs, with at least 7 million per sample. Total RNA, at least 5.5 micrograms per sample, was extracted from PBMCs with Trizol reagent. The percentages of naive CD45RAhigh/CD27high T cells were determined by flow cytometry on a PBMC aliquot from every donor. The entry originates in a study of blood T cells in healthy people across ages (dated by TCRdb to the mid-2010s). Notes on the research overall: In model experiments, template switching captured about one uniquely barcoded TCR beta cDNA molecule for every two T cells. The study measured age-related changes in TCR beta repertoire diversity using deep sequencing normalized with unique cDNA molecular identifiers. Donors were grouped into four age groups: young (average approximately 15 years), middle-aged (39), aged (around 56) and long-lived (just over 80). To avoid experimental bias, donors of different ages were spread randomly across the sequencing lanes. The study analyzed two additional independent replicas of 1 million unique cDNA reads from the same blood draw for two donors, one aged 18 to 29 and one aged 80 or older. Study-level results and caveats: Total diversity estimates from one million sequenced T cells were considered lower bounds and underestimates. Compared with the aged group, the long-lived group had more naive CD4+ T cells, fewer expanded clones and increased TCR diversity, suggesting age selection. Conclusive comparison of naive and antigen-experienced compartments was prevented by the profiling of bulk unsorted PBMCs. There was a strong correlation between observed TCR beta diversity and the percentage of naive T cells measured by flow cytometry. Observed TCR beta diversity per million T cells fell roughly linearly with age, and a significant reduction was already apparent by age roughly 40. Because the CMV infection status of the donors was unknown, age-related changes in expanded clonotypes may potentially have been confounded.

The CDR3 measures 18 amino acids from cysteine to phenylalanine. Only CDR3 DNA is held: 54 bases, read in frame from base 1. A distance of 23 bases separates the germline ends of V and J, which lose 3 bases and 3 bases respectively. This TCR derives from a man aged 80 or over in good health. Material: blood. The chain couples TRBV12-3 or TRBV12-4 to TRBJ2-5; the D gene is perhaps TRBD2, from 6 matching bases. The bases read TGTGCCAGCAGTTTTCGGCCAGACCCACGGGAGTCTGAAGAGACCCAGTACTTC. Translated, this is CASSFRPDPRESEETQYF.